The 26 T cell receptor beta chains below all came from one sample that was sequenced in a study of T cells in Graves' hyperthyroidism and ophthalmopathy. The source material, RNA transcripts, was used to amplify TCR beta CDR3 regions. First-round RT-PCR targeting the TCR CDR3 was performed with the HTBI primer set. TCRdb independently ran MiXCR on the multiplex PCR reads; one entry per CDR3 protein. The sample has around 350,000 distinct CDR3 sequences, about 15% seen once. Sequenced input: blood. The receptors shown here come from a woman aged 18-30 years with Graves' hyperthyroidism that later progressed to Graves' ophthalmopathy.

The chain is built from TRBV28 and TRBJ1-2; possibly TRBD1 for D (5 bases). Trimming removed 5 bases at V and 3 bases at J, with 13 bases between. Germline assignment: CDR1 MDHEN and CDR2 SYDVKM. There are 14 residues in the CDR3. The CDR3: CASSPPRGDYGYTF. DNA for the CDR3: TGTGCCAGCAGTCCCCCTCGGGGGGACTATGGCTACACCTTC.

This clonotype was counted at least ten times. With a much larger clone just one base away, this may be a read error. This chain links TRBV20-1 with TRBJ2-7, with unresolved D. V lost 0 bases, J lost 3 bases, and 3 bases lay in between. The germline CDR1 and CDR2 sequences are DFQATT and SNEGSKA (reference sequence). CDR3 length equals 11 residues. CDR3 region: CSAREDYEQYF. The CDR3 coding sequence is TGCAGTGCTAGAGAAGACTACGAGCAGTACTTC.

With respect to this clonotype: Since a much larger clone is just one base distant, this may be a read error. This rearrangement joins TRBV30 to TRBJ2-4; perhaps D is TRBD1 or TRBD2 (5 bases each). The V gene's germline CDR1 is GTSNPN and CDR2 SVGIG (reference sequence). The CDR3 has 14 amino acids. CDR3 region: CAWSVTGPKKIQYF. Here the CDR3 DNA reads TGTGCCTGGAGTGTGACGGGGCCCAAAAAGATTCAGTACTTC.

This clonotype occurred many times. This chain connects TRBV6-1 to TRBJ1-5, with D perhaps matching TRBD1 (5 bases). Germline CDR1 MNHNS, CDR2 SASEGT. The CDR3 totals 15 residues. V dropped 1 base and J dropped 10 bases, with 17 bases sitting between them. CDR3 DNA sequence: TGTGCCAGCAGTGAAGAGGGGACCGTAAATTTACCCCAGCATTTT. Its protein is CASSEEGTVNLPQHF.

This clonotype has just a few counts. The chain has TRBV6-2 or TRBV6-3 and TRBJ2-1, with 7 bases aligning to TRBD2. The V gene end was trimmed by 8 bases and the J gene end by 7 bases; junction bases not matched to a gene: 11. Germline CDR1 MNHEY, CDR2 SVGEGT. The CDR3 is 14 residues long. The CDR3 DNA follows: TGTGCCAGCGGAATACTAGCGCGGGGGAATGAGCAGTTCTTC. Its translation: CASGILARGNEQFF.

This clonotype appeared a few times. This sequence joins TRBV6-1 and TRBJ2-7; D not resolved. The CDR3 spans 12 residues. Trimming took off 8 bases at V and 5 bases at J, with 13 bases between the two ends. CDR1 is MNHNS, CDR2 SASEGT, per germline. The CDR3 sequence is CASAGLANEQYF. In DNA, the CDR3 is TGTGCCAGCGCCGGATTGGCGAACGAGCAGTACTTC.

This clonotype has more than one count but fewer than ten. The chain combines TRBV29-1 with TRBJ2-2, with 7 bases aligning to TRBD2. Trimming cost V 5 bases and J 15 bases; bases outside gene matches: 21. The CDR3 spans 15 residues. The germline V gene has CDR1 SQVTM and CDR2 ANQGSEA. The CDR3 DNA sequence: TGCAGCGTTTCTCCCGTCCGGGACGGCCACCGGGGGGTGTTTTTT. This gives the protein CSVSPVRDGHRGVFF.

This clonotype was observed at least ten times. The chain has TRBV18 and TRBJ2-3; D is ambiguous. The CDR3 is 17 residues long. Germline V lookup: CDR1 KGHSH, CDR2 LQKENI. Trimming removed 0 bases from V and 4 bases from J, with 17 bases in between. This CDR3 is CASSPPFRLKVADTQYF. CDR3 DNA sequence: TGTGCCAGCTCACCACCCTTTCGTCTGAAGGTCGCAGATACGCAGTATTTT.

The rearrangement links TRBV12-3 or TRBV12-4 to TRBJ2-7; 10 bases are a match to TRBD2. J gave up 5 bases and V 5 bases, and 6 bases lay outside the gene matches. The CDR3 extends over 14 amino acids. The CDR3 region is CASSRTSGSHEQYF. The CDR3 DNA reads as TGTGCCAGCAGTAGGACTAGCGGATCCCACGAGCAGTACTTC.

In its sample, this clonotype was seen many times. The rearrangement joins TRBV2 to TRBJ1-3; D remains ambiguous. V shed 3 bases and J shed 0 bases, with 21 bases lying between them. The germline V gene has CDR1 SNHLY and CDR2 FYNNEI. CDR3 length equals 19 residues. The DNA of the CDR3 is TGTGCCAGCAGTGAGGAAGTATTCTATAGAGACCCCTCTGGAAACACCATATATTTT. Translating it yields CASSEEVFYRDPSGNTIYF. The whole variable domain, remainder taken from reference TRBV2 and TRBJ1-3, is EPEVTQTPSHQVTQMGQEVILRCVPISNHLYFYWYRQILGQKVEFLVSFYNNEISEKSEIFDDQFSVERPDGSNFTLKIRSTKLEDSAMYFCASSEEVFYRDPSGNTIYFGEGSWLTVV.

This clonotype was observed many times. The chain has TRBV28 and TRBJ2-7, with 10 positions matching TRBD2. The ends lost 3 bases at V and 3 bases at J; junction bases unmatched: 11. Germline CDR1 MDHEN, CDR2 SYDVKM. The length of the CDR3 is 17 residues. The CDR3 DNA sequence: TGTGCCAGCAGTTTGGACCCTCGACTAGCGGGTTTCTACGAGCAGTACTTC. Translated, it gives CASSLDPRLAGFYEQYF. Full variable domain (remainder filled in from reference TRBV28 and TRBJ2-7): DVKVTQSSRYLVKRTGEKVFLECVQDMDHENMFWYRQDPGLGLRLIYFSYDVKMKEKGDIPEGYSVSREKKERFSLILESASTNQTSMYLCASSLDPRLAGFYEQYFGPGTRLTVT.

The chain recombines TRBV20-1 with TRBJ1-2; no clear D gene. This CDR3 region has 14 residues. V was shortened by 0 bases and J by 4 bases, with 12 bases between the two germline ends. Germline values: CDR1 DFQATT, CDR2 SNEGSKA (reference sequence). CDR3: CSARDKTRSYGYTF. Here the CDR3 DNA reads TGCAGTGCTAGAGACAAGACACGTAGCTATGGCTACACCTTC.

V gene TRBV20-1 combines with J gene TRBJ2-7; the match to TRBD2 covers 11 bases. Trimming took 6 bases from V and 5 from J; bases not matched to a gene: 12. The CDR3 runs 15 residues. CDR1 is DFQATT, CDR2 SNEGSKA, per germline (reference sequence). The CDR3 region has the DNA TGCAGTGCCCCGGAGGCCGGGACTAGCGGCCACGAGCAGTACTTC. As protein: CSAPEAGTSGHEQYF.

This clonotype was recorded a few times. The chain combines TRBV5-1 with TRBJ2-1; D gene uncertain. CDR3 length: 18 residues. V was cut by 1 base and J by 6 bases, with 23 bases left in between. The V gene's germline CDR1 is SGHRS and CDR2 YFSETQ. The CDR3 DNA sequence: TGCGCCAGCAGCTTGCTCGGCTCTGGACGCGGATGGGGCAATGAGCAGTTCTTC. Amino acids: CASSLLGSGRGWGNEQFF.

Concerning this clonotype: The germline gene is not matched at one end of the junction; a read error may be the cause. The gene calls are TRBV20-1 and TRBJ2-3; TRBD2 aligns across 13 bases. Germline V lookup: CDR1 DFQATT, CDR2 SNEGSKA (reference sequence). This CDR3 has 15 residues. The CDR3 is CSALRTSGSRDTQYF. DNA of the CDR3: TGCAGTGCCCTACGGACTAGCGGGAGCAGAGATACGCAGTATTTT.

This clonotype was observed many times. The chain links TRBV30 to TRBJ1-2; 8 nucleotides align to TRBD1. Per the germline V gene, CDR1 is GTSNPN and CDR2 is SVGIG (reference sequence). This CDR3 has 13 amino acids. V shed 7 bases, J shed 2 bases, and the junction held 6 bases outside the gene matches. In nucleotides, the CDR3 is TGTGCCTATTGGGACAGGTTGAACTATGGCTACACCTTC. The encoded protein is CAYWDRLNYGYTF.

The V and J genes are TRBV12-3 or TRBV12-4 and TRBJ1-1, with TRBD1 matching 10 bases. The CDR3 spans 14 residues. The V gene end was trimmed by 5 bases and the J gene end by 3 bases; junction bases not matched to a gene: 3. CDR3 protein: CASSTGQGDTEAFF. The CDR3 nucleotides read TGTGCCAGCAGTACCGGACAGGGGGACACTGAAGCTTTCTTT.

The V gene is TRBV6-4, the J gene TRBJ2-1, with TRBD1 identical over 7 bases. Trimming at V came to 2 bases and at J to 5 bases, leaving 3 bases not matched to a gene. The CDR3 has 14 residues. CDR1 and CDR2 (germline): MRHNA, SNTAGT. The CDR3 loop is CASSDGTDNNEQFF. CDR3 DNA sequence: TGTGCCAGCAGTGACGGGACAGATAACAATGAGCAGTTCTTC.

Regarding this clonotype: A much larger clone differs by one base, so this may be a read error. This rearrangement joins TRBV4-2 to TRBJ2-1; 11 bases align to TRBD2. Germline CDR1 LGHNA, CDR2 YNFKEQ. The CDR3 is 16 amino acids. DNA of the CDR3: TGTGCCAGCAGCCAACTTATAGCGGGAGGGCCGAATGGGCAGTTCTTC. It yields the protein CASSQLIAGGPNGQFF.

This clonotype was counted ten times or more. V is TRBV11-1 and J is TRBJ2-7, with D perhaps TRBD1 (5 bases). This CDR3 has 15 amino acids. Deletions cut 1 base from V and 0 bases from J, with 10 bases between. Germline V gene sequence: CDR1 SGHAT, CDR2 FQDESV (reference sequence). CDR3 sequence (DNA): TGTGCCAGCAGCTTAGTTGACAGCCCCTCCTACGAGCAGTACTTC. Residues: CASSLVDSPSYEQYF.

This clonotype occurred many times. In DNA, the CDR3 is TGTGCCAGCAGCCCTCTAGCGGGAGTAACGATCGGGGAGCTGTTTTTT. Encoded protein: CASSPLAGVTIGELFF. This chain links TRBV7-3 with TRBJ2-2, with 10 positions matching TRBD2. CDR1 SGHTA and CDR2 FQGTGA come from the germline V gene. CDR3 length equals 16 residues. Trimming at V came to 5 bases and at J to 7 bases, leaving 10 bases not matched to a gene.

There are a few counts of this clonotype. V and J are TRBV6-1 and TRBJ1-5, with D perhaps matching TRBD1 (5 bases). The CDR3 spans 17 residues. Germline CDR1 is MNHNS and CDR2 is SASEGT. Trimming cost V 2 bases and J 4 bases, with 18 bases left between them. The CDR3 loop reads CASSEKVDSNFNQPQHF. The CDR3 DNA sequence: TGTGCCAGCAGTGAAAAGGTTGACAGTAATTTTAATCAGCCCCAGCATTTT.

This clonotype appeared many times. CDR3 in amino acids: CASSIGATGRQPQHF. In DNA form, the CDR3 reads TGTGCCAGTAGTATAGGGGCAACAGGGAGGCAGCCCCAGCATTTT. This chain uses TRBV19 with TRBJ1-5; tentatively, D is TRBD1 (6 bases). V lost 1 base to trimming and J lost 7 bases, with 14 bases between them. Germline V gene data show CDR1 as LNHDA and CDR2 as SQIVND (reference sequence). CDR3 length: 15 amino acids.

The chain has TRBV6-2 or TRBV6-3 and TRBJ2-7; 13 bases are shared with TRBD2. The germline CDR1 and CDR2 sequences are MNHEY and SVGEGT. The V and J ends lost 6 bases and 3 bases, in that order; junction bases with no gene match: 5. The CDR3 totals 15 residues. CDR3: CASRRLAGGLYEQYF. The CDR3 nucleotides read TGTGCCAGCAGAAGACTAGCGGGAGGTCTCTACGAGCAGTACTTC.

This chain connects TRBV2 to TRBJ2-3, with TRBD1 matching 7 bases. This CDR3 has 15 residues. Looked up from germline, CDR1 is SNHLY and CDR2 is FYNNEI. With 2 bases clipped from V and 6 bases from J, the junction kept 8 bases outside the gene matches. The CDR3 nucleotides are TGTGCCAGCAGTGAAAATAGACAGGGCGGGGATACGCAGTATTTT. Protein sequence: CASSENRQGGDTQYF. Drawing the rest from reference TRBV2 and TRBJ2-3, the complete variable domain is EPEVTQTPSHQVTQMGQEVILRCVPISNHLYFYWYRQILGQKVEFLVSFYNNEISEKSEIFDDQFSVERPDGSNFTLKIRSTKLEDSAMYFCASSENRQGGDTQYFGPGTRLTVL.

In its sample, this clonotype was seen many times. V gene TRBV6-2 or TRBV6-3 combines with J gene TRBJ1-5; no definite D call. Germline V lookup: CDR1 MNHEY, CDR2 SVGEGT. This CDR3 is built from 14 residues. Trimming took off 2 bases at V and 2 bases at J, with 7 bases between the two ends. The CDR3 nucleotides read TGTGCCAGCAGTTACGGTGACGGCAATCAGCCCCAGCATTTT. It encodes CASSYGDGNQPQHF.